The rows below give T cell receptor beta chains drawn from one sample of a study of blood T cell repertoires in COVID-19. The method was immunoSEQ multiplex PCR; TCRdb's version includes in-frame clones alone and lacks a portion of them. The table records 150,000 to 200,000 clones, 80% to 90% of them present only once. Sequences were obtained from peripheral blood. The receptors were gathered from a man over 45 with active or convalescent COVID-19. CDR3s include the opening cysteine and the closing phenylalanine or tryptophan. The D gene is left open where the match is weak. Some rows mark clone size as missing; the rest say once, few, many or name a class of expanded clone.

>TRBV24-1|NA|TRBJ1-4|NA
TGTGCCACCAGTGCAGGGGTCGTTAATGAAAAACTGTTTTTT
CATSAGVVNEKLFF
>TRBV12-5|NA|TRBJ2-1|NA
TGTGCTAGTGGTTTGGCCCCAACCTACAATGAGCAGTTCTTC
CASGLAPTYNEQFF
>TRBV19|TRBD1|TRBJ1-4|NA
TGTGCCAGTAGTATGGGACAGAATAATGAAAAACTGTTTTTT
CASSMGQNNEKLFF
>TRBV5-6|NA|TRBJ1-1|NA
TGTGCCAGCAGCCTGCGGGGGGGCGGAACTGAAGCTTTCTTT
CASSLRGGGTEAFF
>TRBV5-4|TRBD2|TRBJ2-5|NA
TGTGCCAGCAGTTTGGGAAGCGGGGGGGCCGTAAAGACCCAGTACTTC
CASSLGSGGAVKTQYF
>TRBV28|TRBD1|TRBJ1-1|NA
TGTGCCTACCGGACAGGGATGAACACTGAAGCTTTCTTT
CAYRTGMNTEAFF
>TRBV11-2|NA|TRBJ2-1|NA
TGTGCCAGCAGCGGGCAGAGGGCCGTAGAGCAGTTCTTC
CASSGQRAVEQFF
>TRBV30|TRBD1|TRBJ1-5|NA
TGTGCCTGCGGCGGGCAGGGGGTTCAGCCCCAGCATTTT
CACGGQGVQPQHF
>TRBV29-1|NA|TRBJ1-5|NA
TGCAGCGTCCGAGGGAGCGGCAATCAGCCCCAGCATTTT
CSVRGSGNQPQHF
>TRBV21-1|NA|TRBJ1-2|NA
TGTGCCAGCAGCAAAGGCAGGGGGATTCCCTACACCTTC
CASSKGRGIPYTF
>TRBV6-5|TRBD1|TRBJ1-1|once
TGTGCCAGCAATACCAGGGGGATAGAAGCTTTCTTT
CASNTRGIEAFF
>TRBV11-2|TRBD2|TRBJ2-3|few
TGTGCCAGCAGCCCGGCTGGCGGGAGCGTAAGCGATACGCAGTATTTT
CASSPAGGSVSDTQYF
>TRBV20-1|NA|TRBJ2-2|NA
TGCAGTGCTAGTCTATCGCGAACCGGGGAGCTGTTTTTT
CSASLSRTGELFF
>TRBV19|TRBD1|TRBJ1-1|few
TGTGCCAGTAGTTCATGGACAGGGGGCTCGGGTGAAGCTTTCTTT
CASSSWTGGSGEAFF
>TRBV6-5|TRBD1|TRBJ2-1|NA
TGTGCCGAGGGACAGGGGTATGAGCAGTTCTTC
CAEGQGYEQFF
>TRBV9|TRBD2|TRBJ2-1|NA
TGTGCCAGCAGCGTAATTAGCGGGATCGTGAATGAGCAGTTCTTC
CASSVISGIVNEQFF
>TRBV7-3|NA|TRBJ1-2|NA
TGTGCCAGCAGCTTTCTAGGGGAGGAGGGCTACACCTTC
CASSFLGEEGYTF
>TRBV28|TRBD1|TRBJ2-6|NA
TGTGCCAGCAGGGATGGGACAGGAGACTCTGGGGCCAACGTCCTGACTTTC
CASRDGTGDSGANVLTF
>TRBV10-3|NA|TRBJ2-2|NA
TGTGCCATCAGTGTCGGGGGAGCCGGGGAGCTGTTTTTT
CAISVGGAGELFF
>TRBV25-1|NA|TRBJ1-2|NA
TGTGCCAGCAGTGAATATATAATGGGCTACACCTTC
CASSEYIMGYTF
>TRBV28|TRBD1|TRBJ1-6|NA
TGTGCCAGCAGTCGGGACAGGGCGAGAAGCTCCTATAATTCACCCCTCCACTTT
CASSRDRARSSYNSPLHF
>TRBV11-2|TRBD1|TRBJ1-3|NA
TGTGCCAGCAGCCCTGGGCAGGGGGTGTACTCTGGAAACACCATATATTTT
CASSPGQGVYSGNTIYF
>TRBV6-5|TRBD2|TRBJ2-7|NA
TGTGCCAGCAGTTTTAGCGGGGGGCCCGAATACGAGCAGTACTTC
CASSFSGGPEYEQYF
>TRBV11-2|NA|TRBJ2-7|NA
TGTGCCAGCAGCTTAGGGGCAGGGCCATACGAGCAGTACTTC
CASSLGAGPYEQYF
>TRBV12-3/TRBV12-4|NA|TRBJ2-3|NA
TGTGCCAGCAGGGAGAAGGATACGCAGTATTTT
CASREKDTQYF
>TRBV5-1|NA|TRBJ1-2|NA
TGCGCCAGCAGCGTGGACAGTGGGAACTATGGCTACACCTTC
CASSVDSGNYGYTF
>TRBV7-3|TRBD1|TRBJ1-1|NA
TGTGCCAGCAGCTCCGGGACAGGGTTGGGTACTGAAGCTTTCTTT
CASSSGTGLGTEAFF
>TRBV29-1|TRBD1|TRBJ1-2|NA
TGCAGCGTTGTCGGGACAGGGGGCCTAAACTATGGCTACACCTTC
CSVVGTGGLNYGYTF
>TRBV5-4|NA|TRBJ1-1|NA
TGTGCCAGCAGCTTCGGGGGGGGCGGGGACACTGAAGCTTTCTTT
CASSFGGGGDTEAFF
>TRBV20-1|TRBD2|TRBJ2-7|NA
TGCAGTGCGAAGCGGGATCACGAGCAGTACTTC
CSAKRDHEQYF
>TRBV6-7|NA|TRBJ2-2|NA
TGTGCCAGCAGTTCCACGTCCCAATGGAGAGGGTGGGCCGGGGAGCTGTTTTTT
CASSSTSQWRGWAGELFF
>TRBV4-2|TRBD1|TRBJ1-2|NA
TGTGCCAGCAGCCAAGATGGCCAGGGGGCGAGAGGCTACACCTTC
CASSQDGQGARGYTF
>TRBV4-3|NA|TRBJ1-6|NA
TGCGCCAGCAGCCAAGGGGGAGGGTCGGGCTCACCCCTCCACTTT
CASSQGGGSGSPLHF
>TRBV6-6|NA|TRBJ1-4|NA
TGTGCCAGCAGTTATCACGACAGAAATAATGAAAAACTGTTTTTT
CASSYHDRNNEKLFF
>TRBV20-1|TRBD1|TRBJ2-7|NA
TGCAGTGCTAGAGACCGGGACAGGTGGCACTTC
CSARDRDRWHF
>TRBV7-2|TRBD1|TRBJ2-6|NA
TGTGCCAGCAGCTGGACAGGGAAAGGGGCCAACGTCCTGACTTTC
CASSWTGKGANVLTF
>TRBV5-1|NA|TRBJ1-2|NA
TGCGCCAGCAGCTTCCAACAGGGAGTCTATGGCTACACCTTC
CASSFQQGVYGYTF